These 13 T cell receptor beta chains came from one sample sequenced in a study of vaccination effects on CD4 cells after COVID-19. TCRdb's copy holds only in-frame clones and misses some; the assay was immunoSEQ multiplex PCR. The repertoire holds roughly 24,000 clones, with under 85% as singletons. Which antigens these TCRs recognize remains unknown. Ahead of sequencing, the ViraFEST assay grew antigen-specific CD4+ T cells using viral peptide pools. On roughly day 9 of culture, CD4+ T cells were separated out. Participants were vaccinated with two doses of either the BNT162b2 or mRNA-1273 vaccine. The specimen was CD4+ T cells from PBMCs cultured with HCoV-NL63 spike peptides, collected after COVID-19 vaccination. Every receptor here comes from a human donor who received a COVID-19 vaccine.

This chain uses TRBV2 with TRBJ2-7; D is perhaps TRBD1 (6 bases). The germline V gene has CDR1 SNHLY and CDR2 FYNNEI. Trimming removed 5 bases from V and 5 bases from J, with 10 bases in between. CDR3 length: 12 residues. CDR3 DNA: TGTGCCAGCAGTCGACAGGTCCACGAGCAGTACTTC. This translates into CASSRQVHEQYF. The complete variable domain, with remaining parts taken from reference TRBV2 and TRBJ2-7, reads EPEVTQTPSHQVTQMGQEVILRCVPISNHLYFYWYRQILGQKVEFLVSFYNNEISEKSEIFDDQFSVERPDGSNFTLKIRSTKLEDSAMYFCASSRQVHEQYFGPGTRLTVT.

The chain's CDR3 is CATSRVLGAEETQYF. CDR3 in DNA: TGTGCCACCAGCAGAGTTCTGGGGGCCGAGGAGACCCAGTACTTC. The V call is TRBV15, the J call TRBJ2-5, with D possibly matching TRBD1 (6 bases). V lost 1 base and J lost 5, with 14 bases in between. There are 15 residues in the CDR3. The germline V gene has CDR1 LNHNV and CDR2 YYDKDF (reference sequence).

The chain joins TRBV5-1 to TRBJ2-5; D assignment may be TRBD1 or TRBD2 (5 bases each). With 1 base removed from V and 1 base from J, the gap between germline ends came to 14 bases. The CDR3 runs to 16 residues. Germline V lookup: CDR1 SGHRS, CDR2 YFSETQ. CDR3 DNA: TGCGCCAGCAGCTTGACCCCCGGGACCTCCCAAGAGACCCAGTACTTC. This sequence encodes CASSLTPGTSQETQYF.

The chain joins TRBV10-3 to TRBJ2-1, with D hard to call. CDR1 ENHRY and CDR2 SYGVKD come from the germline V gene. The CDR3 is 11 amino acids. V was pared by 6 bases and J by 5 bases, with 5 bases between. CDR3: CAISGDNEQFF. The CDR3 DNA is TGTGCCATCAGCGGCGACAATGAGCAGTTCTTC.

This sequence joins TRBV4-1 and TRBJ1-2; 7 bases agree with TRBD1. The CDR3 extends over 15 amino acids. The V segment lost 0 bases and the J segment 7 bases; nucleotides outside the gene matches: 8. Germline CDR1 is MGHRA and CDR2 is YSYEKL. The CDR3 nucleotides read TGCGCCAGCAGCCAAGATGTCAGGGGGAGGACTGGCTACACCTTC. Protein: CASSQDVRGRTGYTF.

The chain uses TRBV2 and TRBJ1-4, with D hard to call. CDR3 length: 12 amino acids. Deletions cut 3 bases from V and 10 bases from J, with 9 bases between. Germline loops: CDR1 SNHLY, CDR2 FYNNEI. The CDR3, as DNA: TGTGCCAGCAGTGACCCCGGTGGAAAACTGTTTTTT. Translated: CASSDPGGKLFF. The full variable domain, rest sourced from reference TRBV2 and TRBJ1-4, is EPEVTQTPSHQVTQMGQEVILRCVPISNHLYFYWYRQILGQKVEFLVSFYNNEISEKSEIFDDQFSVERPDGSNFTLKIRSTKLEDSAMYFCASSDPGGKLFFGSGTQLSVL.

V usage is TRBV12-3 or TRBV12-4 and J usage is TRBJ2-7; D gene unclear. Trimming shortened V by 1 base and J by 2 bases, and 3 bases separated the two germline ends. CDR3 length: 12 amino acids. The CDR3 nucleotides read TGTGCCAGCAGTTTAGTCGCCTACGAGCAGTACTTC. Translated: CASSLVAYEQYF.

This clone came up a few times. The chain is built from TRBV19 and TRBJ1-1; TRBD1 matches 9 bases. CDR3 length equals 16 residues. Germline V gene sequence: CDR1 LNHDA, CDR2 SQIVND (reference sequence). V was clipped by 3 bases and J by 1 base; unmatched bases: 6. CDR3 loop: CASSIYRGQGNTEAFF. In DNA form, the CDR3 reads TGTGCCAGTAGTATCTACCGGGGACAGGGGAACACTGAAGCTTTCTTT.

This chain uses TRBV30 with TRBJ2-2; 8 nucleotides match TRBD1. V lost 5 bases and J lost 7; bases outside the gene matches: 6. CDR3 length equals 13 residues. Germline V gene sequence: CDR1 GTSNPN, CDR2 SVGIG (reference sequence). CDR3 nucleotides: TGTGCCTGGGGCCAGGGGGCAGGCGGGGAGCTGTTTTTT. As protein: CAWGQGAGGELFF.

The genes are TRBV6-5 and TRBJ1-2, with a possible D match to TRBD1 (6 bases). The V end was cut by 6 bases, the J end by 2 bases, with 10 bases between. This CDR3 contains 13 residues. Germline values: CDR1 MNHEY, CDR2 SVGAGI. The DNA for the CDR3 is TGTGCCAGCAGCCGGACAGACAACTATGGCTACACCTTC. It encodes CASSRTDNYGYTF.

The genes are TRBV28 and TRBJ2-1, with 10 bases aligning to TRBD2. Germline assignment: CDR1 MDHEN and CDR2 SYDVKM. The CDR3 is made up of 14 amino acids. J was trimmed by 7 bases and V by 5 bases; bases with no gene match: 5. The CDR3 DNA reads TGTGCCAGCAGTCCTAGCGGGAGATCAAATGAGCAGTTCTTC. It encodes CASSPSGRSNEQFF. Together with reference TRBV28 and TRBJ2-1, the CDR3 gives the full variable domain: DVKVTQSSRYLVKRTGEKVFLECVQDMDHENMFWYRQDPGLGLRLIYFSYDVKMKEKGDIPEGYSVSREKKERFSLILESASTNQTSMYLCASSPSGRSNEQFFGPGTRLTVL.

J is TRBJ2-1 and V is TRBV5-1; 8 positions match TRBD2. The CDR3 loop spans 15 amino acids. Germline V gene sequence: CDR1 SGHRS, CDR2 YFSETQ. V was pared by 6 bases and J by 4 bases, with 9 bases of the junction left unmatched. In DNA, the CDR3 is TGCGCCAGCACGGGGGGGACTCCCGCGTACAATGAGCAGTTCTTC. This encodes CASTGGTPAYNEQFF.

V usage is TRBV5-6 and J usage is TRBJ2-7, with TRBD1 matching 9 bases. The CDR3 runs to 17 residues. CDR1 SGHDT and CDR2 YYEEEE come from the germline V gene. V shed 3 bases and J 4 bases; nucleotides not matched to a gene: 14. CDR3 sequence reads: CASSSYTSGTGNYEQYF. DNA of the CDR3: TGTGCCAGCAGCTCGTACACCTCCGGGACAGGGAATTACGAGCAGTACTTC.